Listed below are T cell receptor beta chains from one sample, sequenced in a study of response to subunit inactivated influenza vaccine. Each CDR3 protein is one row after TCRdb ran MiXCR on the RT-PCR reads. The table shows over 750,000 distinct CDR3 sequences, with 21% occurring only once. Sequenced here: PBMCs from blood, sampled roughly 5 days after vaccination. All receptors derive from a man aged 50-60 years who received an inactivated influenza vaccine. CDR3s include the opening cysteine and the closing phenylalanine or tryptophan. Fields, in order: D gene, J gene, V gene, clone size, CDR3 protein, CDR3 DNA. A D gene is named only where the DNA matches it firmly. Only part of the rows carry a size: once, few, many, or a class if the clone is expanded.

TRBD2 | TRBJ2-7 | TRBV5-5 | many | CASSLPLAGGFGSYEQYF | TGTGCCAGCAGCTTACCCCTGGCGGGAGGTTTCGGCTCCTACGAGCAGTACTTC
TRBD2 | TRBJ2-2 | TRBV20-1 | NA | CSALAGGRAGELFF | TGCAGTGCTCTAGCGGGAGGTCGGGCCGGGGAGCTGTTTTTT
NA | TRBJ2-5 | TRBV5-6 | NA | CASSTGLLCTQYF | TGTGCCAGCAGCACCGGGCTACTCTGCACCCAGTACTTC
NA | TRBJ2-1 | TRBV2 | NA | CASSTKPAYPGGNEQFF | TGTGCCAGCAGTACAAAACCCGCATACCCCGGGGGAAATGAGCAGTTCTTC
TRBD2 | TRBJ2-7 | TRBV28 | many | CASSLSLSGNYEQYF | TGTGCCAGCAGTTTATCCCTAAGCGGGAATTACGAGCAGTACTTC
TRBD1 | TRBJ1-6 | TRBV30 | NA | CAWSGQGNSPLHF | TGTGCCTGGAGCGGACAGGGCAATTCACCCCTCCACTTT
NA | TRBJ1-2 | TRBV20-1 | many | CSARGLDGYTF | TGCAGTGCTAGAGGTCTTGATGGCTACACCTTC
NA | TRBJ1-5 | TRBV10-3 | NA | CATSRDSNQPQHF | TGTGCCACATCACGGGACAGCAATCAGCCCCAGCATTTT
NA | TRBJ1-2 | TRBV21-1 | NA | CASSTRSDSPYTF | TGTGCCAGCAGCACGCGTTCGGACAGCCCCTACACCTTC
TRBD2 | TRBJ2-1 | TRBV7-2 | NA | CASSLEVAGYNEQFF | TGTGCCAGCAGCTTAGAAGTAGCGGGGTACAATGAGCAGTTCTTC
NA | TRBJ2-7 | TRBV29-1 | many | CSVASAYEQYF | TGCAGCGTTGCGTCAGCGTACGAGCAGTACTTC
TRBD2 | TRBJ2-7 | TRBV10-3 | few | CAISESTPGLAGMGSYEQYF | TGTGCCATCAGTGAGTCGACTCCCGGACTAGCGGGTATGGGGTCCTACGAGCAGTACTTC
NA | TRBJ2-2 | TRBV4-3 | NA | CASSQEHTSRGELFF | TGCGCCAGCAGCCAAGAACATACCTCGCGCGGGGAGCTGTTTTTT
TRBD1 | TRBJ1-1 | TRBV20-1 | NA | CSALAQGDTEAFF | TGCAGTGCGCTAGCACAGGGGGACACTGAAGCTTTCTTT
NA | TRBJ2-3 | TRBV27 | many | CATREVRWAGTDTQYF | TGTGCCACCAGGGAGGTTCGTTGGGCCGGCACAGATACGCAGTATTTT
NA | TRBJ2-5 | TRBV5-4 | NA | CASSLVGPLQETQYF | TGTGCCAGCAGCTTGGTTGGTCCGCTCCAAGAGACCCAGTACTTC
TRBD1 | TRBJ1-5 | TRBV20-1 | few | CSARGQDNNQPQHF | TGCAGTGCTAGGGGACAGGACAACAATCAGCCCCAGCATTTT
TRBD2 | TRBJ2-3 | TRBV4-3 | few | CASSQDPAGGDTQYF | TGCGCCAGCAGCCAAGATCCCGCGGGGGGAGATACGCAGTATTTT
NA | TRBJ1-3 | TRBV20-1 | many | CSARVGNTIYF | TGCAGTGCTAGGGTTGGAAACACCATATATTTT
NA | TRBJ1-4 | TRBV18 | NA | CASSPRPATNEKLFF | TGTGCCAGCTCACCACGACCCGCGACTAATGAAAAACTGTTTTTT
TRBD2 | TRBJ2-5 | TRBV20-1 | NA | CSGHRREGQETQYF | TGCAGTGGCCATCGGAGGGAGGGTCAAGAGACCCAGTACTTC
NA | TRBJ2-7 | TRBV12-3/TRBV12-4 | few | CASSLNVPYEQYF | TGTGCCAGCAGTTTGAACGTACCCTACGAGCAGTACTTC
TRBD1 | TRBJ2-7 | TRBV4-1 | NA | CASSPGTGPFYEQYF | TGCGCCAGCAGCCCTGGGACAGGCCCCTTCTACGAGCAGTACTTC
NA | TRBJ2-7 | TRBV7-2 | many | CASSSGRGGYEQYF | TGTGCCAGCAGCTCCGGTCGAGGGGGCTACGAGCAGTACTTC
TRBD2 | TRBJ2-7 | TRBV6-2/TRBV6-3 | many | CASSPIPPVAGAPYEQYF | TGTGCCAGCAGCCCCATCCCTCCGGTAGCGGGAGCCCCCTACGAGCAGTACTTC
NA | TRBJ2-2 | TRBV5-6 | few | CASSSWGVTNTGELFF | TGTGCCAGCAGCTCCTGGGGGGTAACGAACACCGGGGAGCTGTTTTTT
TRBD1 | TRBJ1-6 | TRBV15 | NA | CATSRDRGLGHSPLHF | TGTGCCACCAGCAGGGACAGGGGGTTAGGGCATTCACCCCTCCACTTT
NA | TRBJ2-7 | TRBV5-1 | few | CASSLVDRSYEQYF | TGCGCCAGCAGCTTGGTCGACCGCTCCTACGAGCAGTACTTC
NA | TRBJ2-4 | TRBV7-8 | few | CASSSSRDSLRIQYF | TGTGCCAGCAGCTCCTCTCGGGACTCATTGCGCATTCAGTACTTC
TRBD2 | TRBJ2-1 | TRBV4-3 | few | CASSQEVGLTVEQFF | TGCGCCAGCAGCCAAGAAGTGGGACTAACAGTTGAGCAGTTCTTC
NA | TRBJ2-5 | TRBV24-1 | few | CATSDPLSTAQETQYF | TGTGCCACCAGTGACCCCTTGTCGACAGCGCAAGAGACCCAGTACTTC
NA | TRBJ2-1 | TRBV10-3 | NA | CAISESARSLFYNEQFF | TGTGCCATCAGTGAGTCCGCCAGGTCCCTCTTCTACAATGAGCAGTTCTTC
NA | TRBJ2-5 | TRBV4-3 | NA | CASSQAVGETQYF | TGCGCCAGCAGCCAAGCCGTAGGAGAGACCCAGTACTTC
TRBD1 | TRBJ1-6 | TRBV7-2 | few | CASSRTGINSPLHF | TGTGCCAGCAGCCGGACAGGGATTAATTCACCCCTCCACTTT
TRBD1 | TRBJ1-1 | TRBV10-3 | few | CAISAGGIGTEAFF | TGTGCCATCAGCGCAGGGGGAATCGGCACTGAAGCTTTCTTT
NA | TRBJ2-3 | TRBV24-1 | NA | CATSHLDFPGRYF | TGTGCCACCAGCCACTTGGACTTCCCTGGGCGGTATTTT
NA | TRBJ2-1 | TRBV6-1 | few | CASSVGSALSYNEQFF | TGTGCCAGCAGTGTGGGTAGCGCACTCTCCTACAATGAGCAGTTCTTC
NA | TRBJ2-3 | TRBV20-1 | many | CSAATRSTSTDTQYF | TGCAGTGCGGCGACTAGATCTACTAGCACAGATACGCAGTATTTT
NA | TRBJ2-1 | TRBV12-3/TRBV12-4 | many | CASSPPGSYNEQFF | TGTGCCAGCAGCCCCCCCGGCTCCTACAATGAGCAGTTCTTC
NA | TRBJ2-7 | TRBV6-1 | few | CASSRSEDEQYF | TGTGCCAGCAGCCGGAGTGAGGACGAGCAGTACTTC